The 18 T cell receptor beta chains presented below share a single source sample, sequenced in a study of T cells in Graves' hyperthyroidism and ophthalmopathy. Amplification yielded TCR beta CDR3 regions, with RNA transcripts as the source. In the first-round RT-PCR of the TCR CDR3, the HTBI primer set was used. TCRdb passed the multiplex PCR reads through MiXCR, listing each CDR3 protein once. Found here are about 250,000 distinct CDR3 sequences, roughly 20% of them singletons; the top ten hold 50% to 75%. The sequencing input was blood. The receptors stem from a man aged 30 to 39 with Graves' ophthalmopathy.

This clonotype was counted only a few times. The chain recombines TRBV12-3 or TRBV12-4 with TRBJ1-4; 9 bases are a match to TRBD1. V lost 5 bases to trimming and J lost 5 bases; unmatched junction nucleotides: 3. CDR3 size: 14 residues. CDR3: CASSRTGANEKLFF. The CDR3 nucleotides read TGTGCCAGCAGTCGGACAGGGGCAAATGAAAAACTGTTTTTT.

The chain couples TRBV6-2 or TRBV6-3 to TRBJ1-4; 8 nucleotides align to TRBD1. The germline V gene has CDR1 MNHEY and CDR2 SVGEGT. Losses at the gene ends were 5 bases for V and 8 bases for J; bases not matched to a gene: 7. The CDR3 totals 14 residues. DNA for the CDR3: TGTGCCAGCAGTGCTGGACAGGGATGGGAAAAACTGTTTTTT. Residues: CASSAGQGWEKLFF.

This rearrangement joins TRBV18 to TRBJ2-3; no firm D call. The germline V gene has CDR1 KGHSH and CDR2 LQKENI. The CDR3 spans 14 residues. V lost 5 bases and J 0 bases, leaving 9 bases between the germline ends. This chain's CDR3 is CASSEDLSTDTQYF. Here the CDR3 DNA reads TGTGCCAGCTCAGAGGACCTTAGCACAGATACGCAGTATTTT.

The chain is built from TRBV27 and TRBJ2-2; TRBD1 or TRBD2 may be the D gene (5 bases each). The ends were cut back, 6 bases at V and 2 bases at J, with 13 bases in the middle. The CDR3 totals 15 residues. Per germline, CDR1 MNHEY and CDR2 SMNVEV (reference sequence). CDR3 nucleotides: TGTGCCAGCAGAAGACCGGGACCTAACACCGGGGAGCTGTTTTTT. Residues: CASRRPGPNTGELFF.

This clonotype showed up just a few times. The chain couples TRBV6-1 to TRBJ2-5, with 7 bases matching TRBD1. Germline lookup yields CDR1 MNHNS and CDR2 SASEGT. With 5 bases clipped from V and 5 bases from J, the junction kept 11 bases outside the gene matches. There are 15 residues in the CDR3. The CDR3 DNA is TGTGCCAGCAGTCGCGACAGGGCCGGACGTGAGACCCAGTACTTC. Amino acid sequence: CASSRDRAGRETQYF.

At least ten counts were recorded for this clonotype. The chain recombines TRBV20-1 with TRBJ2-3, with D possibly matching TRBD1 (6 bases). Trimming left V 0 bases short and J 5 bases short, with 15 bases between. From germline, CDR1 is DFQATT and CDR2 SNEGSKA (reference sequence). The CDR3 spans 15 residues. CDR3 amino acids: CSARDAGVGVDTQYF. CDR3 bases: TGCAGTGCTAGAGATGCAGGGGTCGGAGTAGATACGCAGTATTTT.

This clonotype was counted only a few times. The CDR3 DNA is TGCAGTGCTAGAGGAGTAGAGATTTTGAACACTGAAGCTTTCTTT. Protein sequence: CSARGVEILNTEAFF. The V call is TRBV20-1, the J call TRBJ1-1; D unresolved. Germline V gene sequence: CDR1 DFQATT, CDR2 SNEGSKA (reference sequence). Between the trimmed V and J ends, which lost 1 base and 0 bases, there was a span of 12 bases. The CDR3 totals 15 residues.

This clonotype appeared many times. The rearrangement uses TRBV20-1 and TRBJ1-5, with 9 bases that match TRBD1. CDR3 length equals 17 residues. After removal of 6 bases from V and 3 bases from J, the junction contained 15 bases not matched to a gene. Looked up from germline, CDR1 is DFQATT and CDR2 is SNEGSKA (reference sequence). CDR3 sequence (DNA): TGCAGTGCGAACCCTCGGATTACAGGGGGCTACAATCAGCCCCAGCATTTT. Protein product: CSANPRITGGYNQPQHF.

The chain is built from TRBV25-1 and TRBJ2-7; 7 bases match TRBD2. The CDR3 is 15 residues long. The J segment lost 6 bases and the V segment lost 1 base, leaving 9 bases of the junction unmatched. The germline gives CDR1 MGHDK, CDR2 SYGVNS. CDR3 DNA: TGTGCCAGCAGTGAATTGGGGAGCGGGATCCTCGAGCAGTACTTC. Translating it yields CASSELGSGILEQYF.

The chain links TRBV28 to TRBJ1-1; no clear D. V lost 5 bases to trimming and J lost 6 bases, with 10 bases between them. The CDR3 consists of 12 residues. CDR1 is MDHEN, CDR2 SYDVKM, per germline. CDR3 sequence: CASSTTVAEAFF. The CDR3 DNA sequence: TGTGCCAGCAGTACTACAGTGGCTGAAGCTTTCTTT.

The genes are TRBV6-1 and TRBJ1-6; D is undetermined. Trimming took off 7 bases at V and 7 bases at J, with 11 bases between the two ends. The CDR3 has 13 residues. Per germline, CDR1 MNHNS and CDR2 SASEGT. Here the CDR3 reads CASKARRNSPLHF. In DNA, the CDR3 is TGTGCCAGCAAGGCACGGAGAAATTCACCCCTCCACTTT.

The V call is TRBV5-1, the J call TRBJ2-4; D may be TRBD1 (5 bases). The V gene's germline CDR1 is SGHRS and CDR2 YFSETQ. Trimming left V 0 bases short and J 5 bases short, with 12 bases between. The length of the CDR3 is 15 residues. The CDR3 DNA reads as TGCGCCAGCAGCTTGGCCGGGCCCAGGGAAAACATTCAGTACTTC. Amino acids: CASSLAGPRENIQYF. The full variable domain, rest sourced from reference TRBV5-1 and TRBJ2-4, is KAGVTQTPRYLIKTRGQQVTLSCSPISGHRSVSWYQQTPGQGLQFLFEYFSETQRNKGNFPGRFSGRQFSNSRSEMNVSTLELGDSALYLCASSLAGPRENIQYFGAGTRLSVL.

CDR3 region: CASTQRQQGTSGNTIYF. The DNA of the CDR3 is TGTGCCAGCACCCAGAGACAGCAGGGGACGTCTGGAAACACCATATATTTT. The chain couples TRBV7-9 to TRBJ1-3; D may be TRBD1 (6 bases). Trimming took 7 bases from V and 1 from J, leaving 20 bases between them. CDR3 length: 17 amino acids. Germline values: CDR1 SEHNR, CDR2 FQNEAQ (reference sequence).

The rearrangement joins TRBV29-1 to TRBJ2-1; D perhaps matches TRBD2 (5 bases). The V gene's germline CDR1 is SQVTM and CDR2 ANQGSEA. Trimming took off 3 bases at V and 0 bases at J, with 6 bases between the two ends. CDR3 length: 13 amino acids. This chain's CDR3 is CSVERVSYNEQFF. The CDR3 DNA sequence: TGCAGCGTTGAGCGGGTCTCCTACAATGAGCAGTTCTTC.

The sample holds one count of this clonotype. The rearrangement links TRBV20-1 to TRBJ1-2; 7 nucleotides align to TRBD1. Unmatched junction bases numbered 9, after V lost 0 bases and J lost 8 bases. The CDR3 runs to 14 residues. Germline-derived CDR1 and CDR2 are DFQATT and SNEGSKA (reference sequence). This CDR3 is CSARDGDSLQGYTF. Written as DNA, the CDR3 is TGCAGTGCTAGAGATGGGGACAGCCTGCAAGGCTACACCTTC.

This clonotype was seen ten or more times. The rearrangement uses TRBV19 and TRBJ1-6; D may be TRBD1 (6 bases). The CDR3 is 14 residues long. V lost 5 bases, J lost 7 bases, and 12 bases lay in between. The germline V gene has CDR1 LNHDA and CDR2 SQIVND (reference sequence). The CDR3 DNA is TGTGCCAGTAGTGACTGGGGGCGAAATTCACCCCTCCACTTT. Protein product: CASSDWGRNSPLHF.

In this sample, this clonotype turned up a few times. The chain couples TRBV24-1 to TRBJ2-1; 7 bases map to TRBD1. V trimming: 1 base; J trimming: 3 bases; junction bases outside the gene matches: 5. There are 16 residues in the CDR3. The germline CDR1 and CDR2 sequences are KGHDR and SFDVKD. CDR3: CATSDLGQGDYNEQFF. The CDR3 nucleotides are TGTGCCACCAGTGATTTAGGGCAGGGGGACTACAATGAGCAGTTCTTC.

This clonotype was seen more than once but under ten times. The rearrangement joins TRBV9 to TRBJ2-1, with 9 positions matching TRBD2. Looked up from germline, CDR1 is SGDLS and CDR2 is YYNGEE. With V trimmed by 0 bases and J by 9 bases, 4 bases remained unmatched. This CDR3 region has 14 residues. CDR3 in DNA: TGTGCCAGCAGCGTAGAACTAGCGGGTACTGAGCAGTTCTTC. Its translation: CASSVELAGTEQFF.